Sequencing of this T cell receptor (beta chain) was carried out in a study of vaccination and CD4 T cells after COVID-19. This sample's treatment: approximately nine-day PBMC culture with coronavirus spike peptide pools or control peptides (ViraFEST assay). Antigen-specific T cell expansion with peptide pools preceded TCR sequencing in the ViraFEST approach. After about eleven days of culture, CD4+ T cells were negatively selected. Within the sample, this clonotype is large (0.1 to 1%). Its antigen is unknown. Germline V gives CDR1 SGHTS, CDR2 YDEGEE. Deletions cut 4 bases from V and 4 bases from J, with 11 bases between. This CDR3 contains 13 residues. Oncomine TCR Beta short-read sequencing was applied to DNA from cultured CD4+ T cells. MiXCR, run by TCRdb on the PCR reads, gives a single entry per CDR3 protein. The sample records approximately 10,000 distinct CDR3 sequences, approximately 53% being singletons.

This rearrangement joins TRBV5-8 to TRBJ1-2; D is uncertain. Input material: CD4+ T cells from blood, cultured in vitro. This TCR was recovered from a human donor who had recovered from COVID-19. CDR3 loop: CASSQAASYGYTF. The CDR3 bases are TGTGCCAGCAGCCAGGCAGCCAGCTATGGCTACACCTTC.